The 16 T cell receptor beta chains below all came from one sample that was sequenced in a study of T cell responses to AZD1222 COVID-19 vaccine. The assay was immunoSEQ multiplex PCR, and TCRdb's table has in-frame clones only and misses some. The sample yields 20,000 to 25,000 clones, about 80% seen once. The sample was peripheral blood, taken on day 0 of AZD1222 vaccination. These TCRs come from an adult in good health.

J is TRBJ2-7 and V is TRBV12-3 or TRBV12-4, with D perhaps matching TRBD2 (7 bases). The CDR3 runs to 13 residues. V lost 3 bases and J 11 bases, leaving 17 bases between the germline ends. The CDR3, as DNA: TGTGCCAGCAGTTTCGGCGGCGAAGGGGGGGAGTACTTC. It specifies CASSFGGEGGEYF.

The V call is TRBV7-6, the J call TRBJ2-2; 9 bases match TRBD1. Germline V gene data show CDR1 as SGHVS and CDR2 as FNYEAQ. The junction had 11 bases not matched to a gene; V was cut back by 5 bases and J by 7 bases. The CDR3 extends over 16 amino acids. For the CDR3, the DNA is TGTGCCAGCAGCCACATAACAGGGGGCGTGAACGGGGAGCTGTTTTTT. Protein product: CASSHITGGVNGELFF.

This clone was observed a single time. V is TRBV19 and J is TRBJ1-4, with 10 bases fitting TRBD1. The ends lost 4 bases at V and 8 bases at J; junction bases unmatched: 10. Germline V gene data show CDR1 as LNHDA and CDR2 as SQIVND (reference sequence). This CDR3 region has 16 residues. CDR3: CASSRNPGTGDEKLFF. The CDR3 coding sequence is TGTGCCAGTAGTAGAAACCCCGGGACAGGGGACGAAAAACTGTTTTTT. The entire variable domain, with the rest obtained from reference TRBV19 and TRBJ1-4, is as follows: DGGITQSPKYLFRKEGQNVTLSCEQNLNHDAMYWYRQDPGQGLRLIYYSQIVNDFQKGDIAEGYSVSREKKESFPLTVTSAQKNPTAFYLCASSRNPGTGDEKLFFGSGTQLSVL.

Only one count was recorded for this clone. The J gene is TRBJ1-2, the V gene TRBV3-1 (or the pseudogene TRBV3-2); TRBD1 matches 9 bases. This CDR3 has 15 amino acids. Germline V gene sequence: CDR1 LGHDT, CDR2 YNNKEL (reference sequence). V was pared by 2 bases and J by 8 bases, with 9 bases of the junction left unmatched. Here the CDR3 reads CASSQWDRVIGGYTF. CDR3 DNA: TGTGCCAGCAGCCAATGGGACAGGGTTATTGGGGGCTACACCTTC.

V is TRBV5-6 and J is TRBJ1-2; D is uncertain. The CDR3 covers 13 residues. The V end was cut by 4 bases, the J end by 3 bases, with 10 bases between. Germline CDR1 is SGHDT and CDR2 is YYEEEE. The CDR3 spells CASSPDGDYGYTF. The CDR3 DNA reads TGTGCCAGCAGCCCGGACGGGGACTATGGCTACACCTTC.

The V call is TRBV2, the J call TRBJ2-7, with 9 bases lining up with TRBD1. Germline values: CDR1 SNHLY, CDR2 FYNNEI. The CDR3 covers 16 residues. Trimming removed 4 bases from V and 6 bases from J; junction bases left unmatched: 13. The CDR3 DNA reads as TGTGCCAGCAGTGGGCTCAAGGACAGGGGTTTCATCGAGCAGTACTTC. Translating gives CASSGLKDRGFIEQYF.

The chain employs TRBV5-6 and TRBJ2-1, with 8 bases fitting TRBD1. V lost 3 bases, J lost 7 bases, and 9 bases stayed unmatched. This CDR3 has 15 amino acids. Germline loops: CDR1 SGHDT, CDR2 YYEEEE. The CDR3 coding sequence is TGTGCCAGCAGCTCAGGACAGGGTTGGTGGAATGAGCAGTTCTTC. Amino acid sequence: CASSSGQGWWNEQFF.

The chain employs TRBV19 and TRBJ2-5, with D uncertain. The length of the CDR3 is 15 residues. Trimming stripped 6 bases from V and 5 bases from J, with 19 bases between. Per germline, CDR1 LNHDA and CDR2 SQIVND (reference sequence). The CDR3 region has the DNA TGTGCCAGTAGCCCAGATTCTTTGCGTCGGGAGACCCAGTACTTC. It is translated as CASSPDSLRRETQYF. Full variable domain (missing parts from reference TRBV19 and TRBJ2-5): DGGITQSPKYLFRKEGQNVTLSCEQNLNHDAMYWYRQDPGQGLRLIYYSQIVNDFQKGDIAEGYSVSREKKESFPLTVTSAQKNPTAFYLCASSPDSLRRETQYFGPGTRLLVL.

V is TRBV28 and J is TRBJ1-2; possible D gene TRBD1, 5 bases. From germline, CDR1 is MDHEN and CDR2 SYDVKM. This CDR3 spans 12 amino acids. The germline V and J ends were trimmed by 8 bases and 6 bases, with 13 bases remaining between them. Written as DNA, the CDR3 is TGTGCCAGCGTGGCGGGACCCCATGGCTACACCTTC. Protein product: CASVAGPHGYTF.

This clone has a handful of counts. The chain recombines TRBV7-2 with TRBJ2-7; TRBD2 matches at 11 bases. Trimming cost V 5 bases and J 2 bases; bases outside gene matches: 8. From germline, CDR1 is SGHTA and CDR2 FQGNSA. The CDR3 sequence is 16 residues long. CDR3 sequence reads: CASSPGTSGVAYEQYF. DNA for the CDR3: TGTGCCAGCAGCCCAGGGACTAGCGGCGTGGCCTACGAGCAGTACTTC. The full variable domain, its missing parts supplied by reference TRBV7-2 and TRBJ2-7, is GAGVSQSPSNKVTEKGKDVELRCDPISGHTALYWYRQSLGQGLEFLIYFQGNSAPDKSGLPSDRFSAERTGGSVSTLTIQRTQQEDSAVYLCASSPGTSGVAYEQYFGPGTRLTVT.

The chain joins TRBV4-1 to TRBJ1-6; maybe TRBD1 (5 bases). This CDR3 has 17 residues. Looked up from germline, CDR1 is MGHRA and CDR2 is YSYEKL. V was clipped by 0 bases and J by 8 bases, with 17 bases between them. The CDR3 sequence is CASSQDRIWSTDSPLHF. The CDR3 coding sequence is TGCGCCAGCAGCCAAGATCGAATTTGGTCGACAGATTCACCCCTCCACTTT.

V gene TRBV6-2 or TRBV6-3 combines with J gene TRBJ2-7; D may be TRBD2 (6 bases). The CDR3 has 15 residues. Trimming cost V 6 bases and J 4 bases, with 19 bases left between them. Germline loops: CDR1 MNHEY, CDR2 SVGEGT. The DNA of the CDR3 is TGTGCCAGCAGCATTGATGGACTAAGGACGTACGAGCAGTACTTC. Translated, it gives CASSIDGLRTYEQYF.

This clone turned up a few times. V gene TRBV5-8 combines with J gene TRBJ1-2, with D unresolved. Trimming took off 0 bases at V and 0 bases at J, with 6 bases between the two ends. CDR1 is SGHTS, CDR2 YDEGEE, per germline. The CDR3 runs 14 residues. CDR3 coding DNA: TGTGCCAGCAGCTTGGCACGGTCTAACTATGGCTACACCTTC. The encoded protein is CASSLARSNYGYTF.

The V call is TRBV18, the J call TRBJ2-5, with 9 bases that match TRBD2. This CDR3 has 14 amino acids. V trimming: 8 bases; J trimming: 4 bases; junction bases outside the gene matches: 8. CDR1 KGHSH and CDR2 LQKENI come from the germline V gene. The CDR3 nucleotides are TGTGCCAGCCACCCAACTAGCGGGCGAGAGACCCAGTACTTC. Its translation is CASHPTSGRETQYF.

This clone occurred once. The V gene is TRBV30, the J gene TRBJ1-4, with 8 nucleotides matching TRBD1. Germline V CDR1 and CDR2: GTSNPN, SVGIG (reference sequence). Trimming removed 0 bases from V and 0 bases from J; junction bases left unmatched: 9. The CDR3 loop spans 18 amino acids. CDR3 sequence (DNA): TGTGCCTGGAGTGTAACAGGGGGGCTATTCGCAACTAATGAAAAACTGTTTTTT. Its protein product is CAWSVTGGLFATNEKLFF.

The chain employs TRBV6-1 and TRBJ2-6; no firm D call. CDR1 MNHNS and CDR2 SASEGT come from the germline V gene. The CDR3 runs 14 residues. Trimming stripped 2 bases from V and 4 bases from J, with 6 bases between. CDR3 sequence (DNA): TGTGCCAGCAGTGAACGTTACGGGGCCAACGTCCTGACTTTC. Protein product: CASSERYGANVLTF.